The 18 T cell receptor beta chains presented below share a single source sample, sequenced in a study of cytomegalovirus exposure and HLA in healthy donors. Sequencing was performed with immunoSEQ multiplex PCR; in TCRdb, only in-frame clones are kept and a portion is missing. Seen here are about 73,000 clones, 94% observed once, and the top ten hold around 3.5%. Sequencing input: PBMCs. The receptor source for this set is a woman aged 18-30 years in good health and CMV-seropositive.

This clone was observed once. The V and J genes are TRBV28 and TRBJ2-1, with D maybe TRBD1 (5 bases). V was trimmed by 2 bases and J by 8 bases, leaving 13 bases between them. CDR3 length equals 14 residues. Germline CDR1 is MDHEN and CDR2 is SYDVKM. CDR3 protein: CASSLQGFSDEQFF. DNA for the CDR3: TGTGCCAGCAGTTTACAGGGTTTCAGCGATGAGCAGTTCTTC.

This chain uses TRBV28 with TRBJ1-2; 10 nucleotides agree with TRBD1. Germline assignment: CDR1 MDHEN and CDR2 SYDVKM. J gave up 8 bases and V 6 bases, and 12 bases lay outside the gene matches. This CDR3 spans 15 amino acids. The CDR3 reads CASRPGDRGVLGYTF. CDR3 DNA sequence: TGTGCCAGCAGGCCGGGGGACAGGGGAGTTCTCGGCTACACCTTC.

The genes are TRBV7-6 and TRBJ2-3, with TRBD2 identical over 7 bases. The J segment lost 3 bases and the V segment lost 3 bases, leaving 9 bases of the junction unmatched. The CDR3 covers 16 residues. The germline gives CDR1 SGHVS, CDR2 FNYEAQ. In nucleotides, the CDR3 is TGTGCCAGCAGCTTGGGACGCTTTAGCGGGACAGATACGCAGTATTTT. This translates into CASSLGRFSGTDTQYF.

This chain connects TRBV10-3 to TRBJ2-1, with 7 bases that match TRBD2. Germline V gene data show CDR1 as ENHRY and CDR2 as SYGVKD. The CDR3 has 16 residues. V lost 0 bases to trimming and J lost 2 bases; unmatched junction nucleotides: 4. CDR3 DNA sequence: TGTGCCATCAGTGAGTCGGTGGGAGGGACCTACAATGAGCAGTTCTTC. This encodes CAISESVGGTYNEQFF.

CDR3 region: CASRDTDRGAYEQYF. In DNA form, the CDR3 reads TGTGCCAGCAGAGACACCGACAGGGGGGCTTACGAGCAGTACTTC. The chain recombines TRBV6-4 with TRBJ2-7, with 9 bases matching TRBD1. The length of the CDR3 is 15 residues. Germline CDR1 MRHNA, CDR2 SNTAGT. V shed 6 bases, J shed 4 bases, and the junction held 10 bases outside the gene matches.

CDR3 protein: CASTESQGPYEQYF. CDR3 nucleotide sequence: TGTGCCAGCACCGAAAGCCAGGGCCCCTACGAGCAGTACTTC. V gene TRBV6-1 combines with J gene TRBJ2-7, with D tentatively TRBD1 (5 bases). Trimming left V 7 bases short and J 2 bases short, with 15 bases between. The V gene's germline CDR1 is MNHNS and CDR2 SASEGT. The CDR3 spans 14 residues.

This clone was counted a few times. V gene TRBV5-1 combines with J gene TRBJ2-2, with D perhaps matching TRBD2 (6 bases). There are 15 residues in the CDR3. Germline loops: CDR1 SGHRS, CDR2 YFSETQ. The V end was cut by 0 bases, the J end by 6 bases, with 12 bases between. In DNA, the CDR3 is TGCGCCAGCAGCTTGGACGGGGGTGGACCCGGGGAGCTGTTTTTT. Translated: CASSLDGGGPGELFF.

The V and J genes are TRBV15 and TRBJ2-7; possible D gene TRBD1, 6 bases. Looked up from germline, CDR1 is LNHNV and CDR2 is YYDKDF (reference sequence). The CDR3 contains 15 residues. Trimming left V 3 bases short and J 1 base short, with 13 bases between. The CDR3, as DNA: TGTGCCACCAGCAGCTACAGGGATCCTTCCTACGAGCAGTACTTC. This encodes CATSSYRDPSYEQYF.

The chain carries TRBV18 and TRBJ1-1; D is unresolved. Germline CDR1 and CDR2: KGHSH and LQKENI. Trimming pared 0 bases from V and 0 bases from J, leaving 17 bases between. This CDR3 region has 18 residues. The CDR3 spells CASSPPLPQRIMNTEAFF. In DNA form, the CDR3 reads TGTGCCAGCTCACCACCGTTACCGCAGCGAATCATGAACACTGAAGCTTTCTTT.

The rearrangement uses TRBV5-1 and TRBJ1-6; weak D call: TRBD1 (6 bases). The CDR3 totals 16 residues. Between the trimmed V and J ends, which lost 0 bases and 7 bases, there was a span of 14 bases. From germline, CDR1 is SGHRS and CDR2 YFSETQ. The CDR3 sequence: CASSLDQGLRNSPLHF. CDR3 DNA: TGCGCCAGCAGCTTGGATCAGGGGCTTCGCAATTCACCCCTCCACTTT.

This clone occurred a few times. The chain carries TRBV7-9 and TRBJ2-5; the match to TRBD2 covers 9 bases. The CDR3 covers 15 residues. V lost 2 bases and J lost 4; bases outside the gene matches: 5. Germline V gives CDR1 SEHNR, CDR2 FQNEAQ (reference sequence). The CDR3 loop reads CASSLRGRAGETQYF. In DNA, the CDR3 is TGTGCCAGCAGCTTACGCGGGAGGGCCGGAGAGACCCAGTACTTC.

The V gene is TRBV5-1, the J gene TRBJ2-7, with 7 bases aligning to TRBD1. Trimming removed 2 bases from V and 2 bases from J; junction bases left unmatched: 4. The V gene's germline CDR1 is SGHRS and CDR2 YFSETQ. The CDR3 is 14 amino acids. This chain's CDR3 is CASSLQGWAYEQYF. DNA for the CDR3: TGCGCCAGCAGCTTACAGGGGTGGGCCTACGAGCAGTACTTC.

This chain joins TRBV9 and TRBJ2-3; D ambiguous. With 4 bases removed from V and 0 bases from J, the gap between germline ends came to 15 bases. CDR3 length equals 16 residues. Germline assignment: CDR1 SGDLS and CDR2 YYNGEE. The CDR3 nucleotides read TGTGCCAGCAGCTCCCTTTCCGCGGTTAGCACAGATACGCAGTATTTT. Translating it yields CASSSLSAVSTDTQYF.

This chain links TRBV28 with TRBJ2-1; TRBD2 matches 13 bases. The CDR3 covers 16 residues. After removal of 2 bases from V and 4 bases from J, the junction contained 2 bases not matched to a gene. Per the germline V gene, CDR1 is MDHEN and CDR2 is SYDVKM. CDR3 in amino acids: CASSLGLAGVYNEQFF. The CDR3 region has the DNA TGTGCCAGCAGTTTAGGACTAGCGGGGGTGTACAATGAGCAGTTCTTC.

In this sample, this clone turned up once. The V and J genes are TRBV7-2 and TRBJ2-1; TRBD2 is a possible D gene (6 bases). The CDR3 is made up of 17 amino acids. CDR1 SGHTA and CDR2 FQGNSA come from the germline V gene. V lost 7 bases and J lost 8, with 27 bases in between. The CDR3 sequence: CASNFYGVRRGGDEQFF. The CDR3 nucleotides read TGTGCCAGCAACTTTTATGGGGTTCGCCGAGGAGGGGATGAGCAGTTCTTC.

The chain combines TRBV27 with TRBJ1-4; TRBD1 matches 9 bases. V trimming: 10 bases; J trimming: 8 bases; junction bases outside the gene matches: 11. From germline, CDR1 is MNHEY and CDR2 SMNVEV (reference sequence). This CDR3 is built from 14 residues. The CDR3 region has the DNA TGTGCCACCAAAACCGGGACAGGGCACGAAAAACTGTTTTTT. Translating gives CATKTGTGHEKLFF.

This chain connects TRBV4-1 to TRBJ2-1; 8 bases fit TRBD1. Trimming removed 4 bases from V and 5 bases from J; junction bases left unmatched: 10. Germline V gives CDR1 MGHRA, CDR2 YSYEKL. The length of the CDR3 is 16 residues. The CDR3 loop reads CASSPLDRGRNNEQFF. The CDR3 DNA sequence: TGCGCCAGCAGCCCACTAGACAGGGGCAGGAACAATGAGCAGTTCTTC.

The genes are TRBV4-3 and TRBJ2-7; 13 nucleotides line up with TRBD2. Losses at the gene ends were 3 bases for V and 5 bases for J; bases not matched to a gene: 4. There are 15 residues in the CDR3. The germline V gene has CDR1 LGHNA and CDR2 YSLEER. The CDR3 DNA follows: TGCGCCAGCAGCCATCGGACTAGCGGGAGAGACGAGCAGTACTTC. Residues: CASSHRTSGRDEQYF.